This T cell receptor (beta chain) was obtained from a study of T cells in Graves' hyperthyroidism and ophthalmopathy. The CDR3 is 15 residues long. Germline assignment: CDR1 MNHNS and CDR2 SASEGT. Trimming left V 4 bases short and J 3 bases short, with 13 bases between. From RNA transcripts, TCR beta CDR3 regions were amplified. With the HTBI primer set, the TCR CDR3 went through a first round of RT-PCR. TCRdb passed the multiplex PCR reads through MiXCR, listing each CDR3 protein once. This sample has 530,000 or so distinct CDR3 sequences, with about 15% found just once. The J gene is TRBJ1-3, the V gene TRBV6-1, with a weak D call TRBD1 (6 bases). This receptor was identified in a woman aged 18-30 years with Graves' ophthalmopathy. Sequenced material: blood. The CDR3 protein is CASSAQGSGGNTIYF. The DNA for the CDR3 is TGTGCCAGCAGTGCACAGGGATCTGGTGGAAACACCATATATTTT.